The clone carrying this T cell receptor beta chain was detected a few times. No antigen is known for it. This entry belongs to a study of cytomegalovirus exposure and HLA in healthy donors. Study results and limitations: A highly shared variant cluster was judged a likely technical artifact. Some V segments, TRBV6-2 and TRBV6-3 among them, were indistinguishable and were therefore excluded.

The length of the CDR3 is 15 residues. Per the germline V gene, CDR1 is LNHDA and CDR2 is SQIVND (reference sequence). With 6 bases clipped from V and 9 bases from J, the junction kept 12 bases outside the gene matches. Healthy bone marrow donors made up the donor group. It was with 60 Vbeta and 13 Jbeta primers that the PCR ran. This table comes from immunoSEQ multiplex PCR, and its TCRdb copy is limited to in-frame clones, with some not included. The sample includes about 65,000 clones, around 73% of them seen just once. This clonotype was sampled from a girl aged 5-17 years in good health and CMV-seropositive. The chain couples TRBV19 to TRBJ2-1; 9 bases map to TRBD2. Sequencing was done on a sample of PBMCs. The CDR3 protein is CASRDAGGHPGEQFF. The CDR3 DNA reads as TGTGCCAGTAGAGACGCGGGGGGGCATCCCGGTGAGCAGTTCTTC.